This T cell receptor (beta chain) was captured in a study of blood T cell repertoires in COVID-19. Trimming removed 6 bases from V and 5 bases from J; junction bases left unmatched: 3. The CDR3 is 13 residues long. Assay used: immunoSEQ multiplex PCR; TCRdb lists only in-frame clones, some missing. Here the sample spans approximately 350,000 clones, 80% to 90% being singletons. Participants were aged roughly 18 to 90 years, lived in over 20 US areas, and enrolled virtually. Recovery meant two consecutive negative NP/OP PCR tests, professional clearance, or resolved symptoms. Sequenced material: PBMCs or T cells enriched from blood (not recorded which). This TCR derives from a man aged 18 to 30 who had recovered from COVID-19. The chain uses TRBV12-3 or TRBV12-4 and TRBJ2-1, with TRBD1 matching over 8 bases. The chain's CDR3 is CASRTGENNEQFF. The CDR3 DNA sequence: TGTGCCAGCAGGACAGGGGAAAACAATGAGCAGTTCTTC.